Below are 8 T cell receptor beta chains sequenced from a single sample in a study. TCRdb re-analysed the RT-PCR reads in MiXCR, keeping a single row per CDR3 protein. The table has almost 700,000 distinct CDR3 sequences, 14% seen once. Specimen: memory CD4+ T cells from blood. The receptors were gathered from a female donor in good health, serving as a healthy control.

The chain links TRBV7-3 to TRBJ2-7, with D perhaps TRBD1 (6 bases). The CDR3 is 16 residues long. The germline gives CDR1 SGHTA, CDR2 FQGTGA. The V and J ends lost 4 bases and 4 bases respectively, with 20 bases between them. As DNA, the CDR3 is TGTGCCAGCAGCTCGAGAATAACAGGGTTCCCTTACGAGCAGTACTTC. Its translation: CASSSRITGFPYEQYF. The full variable domain, with the rest looked up from reference TRBV7-3 and TRBJ2-7, is GAGVSQTPSNKVTEKGKYVELRCDPISGHTALYWYRQSLGQGPEFLIYFQGTGAADDSGLPNDRFFAVRPEGSVSTLKIQRTERGDSAVYLCASSSRITGFPYEQYFGPGTRLTVT.

The rearrangement links TRBV6-1 to TRBJ2-2; tentatively, D is TRBD1 or TRBD2 (5 bases each). CDR3 size: 15 residues. The ends were cut back, 4 bases at V and 7 bases at J, with 16 bases in the middle. From germline, CDR1 is MNHNS and CDR2 SASEGT. The CDR3 protein is CASSAFGWDGGELFF. The CDR3, as DNA: TGTGCCAGCAGTGCCTTTGGCTGGGACGGCGGGGAGCTGTTTTTT.

This clonotype was found many times. J is TRBJ2-5 and V is TRBV9, with TRBD2 as a possible D gene (5 bases). With 0 bases removed from V and 4 bases from J, the gap between germline ends came to 10 bases. This CDR3 spans 14 amino acids. Looked up from germline, CDR1 is SGDLS and CDR2 is YYNGEE. CDR3: CASSVGGFRETQYF. CDR3 sequence (DNA): TGTGCCAGCAGCGTAGGAGGGTTTAGAGAGACCCAGTACTTC.

V gene TRBV15 combines with J gene TRBJ2-3; 11 nucleotides align to TRBD2. After removal of 6 bases from V and 4 bases from J, the junction contained 12 bases not matched to a gene. Germline V gene data show CDR1 as LNHNV and CDR2 as YYDKDF (reference sequence). The CDR3 runs 17 residues. This chain's CDR3 is CATSTFSGRVSADTQYF. The CDR3 nucleotides are TGTGCCACCAGTACCTTTAGCGGGAGGGTGTCGGCAGATACGCAGTATTTT.

The chain employs TRBV27 and TRBJ2-2; D not resolved. The ends were cut back, 6 bases at V and 10 bases at J, with 15 bases in the middle. CDR3 length: 13 amino acids. Germline-derived CDR1 and CDR2 are MNHEY and SMNVEV (reference sequence). The CDR3 DNA is TGTGCCAGCAGCTTTCCCCCCTACGCGGAGCTGTTTTTT. Translation: CASSFPPYAELFF.

This clonotype was seen at least ten times. CDR3 loop: CASSLSGIRTDTQYF. CDR3 bases: TGTGCCAGCAGTCTAAGCGGGATTCGAACAGATACGCAGTATTTT. The V gene is TRBV12-3 or TRBV12-4, the J gene TRBJ2-3; 7 bases map to TRBD2. V lost 5 bases, J lost 3 bases, and 8 bases stayed unmatched. The CDR3 spans 15 residues.

This clonotype was counted only a few times. The chain uses TRBV12-3 or TRBV12-4 and TRBJ1-1, with D perhaps TRBD1 (6 bases). The CDR3 runs 14 residues. With 5 bases removed from V and 5 bases from J, the gap between germline ends came to 15 bases. CDR3 nucleotides: TGTGCCAGCAGTGGACGACAGGTGGGGACTGAAGCTTTCTTT. Protein product: CASSGRQVGTEAFF.

This clonotype turned up a few times. The chain joins TRBV7-2 to TRBJ2-1; TRBD1 aligns across 9 bases. The CDR3 is 14 residues long. Per the germline V gene, CDR1 is SGHTA and CDR2 is FQGNSA. V dropped 8 bases and J dropped 7; count of bases not matched to a gene: 9. The CDR3 coding sequence is TGTGCCAGCGTCCTGGACAGGGGATATAATGAGCAGTTCTTC. It encodes CASVLDRGYNEQFF.